A single sample is the source of the 21 T cell receptor beta chains below, sequenced in a study of T-cell memory formation after mild COVID-19. TCRdb re-analysed the 5' RACE reads in MiXCR, keeping a single row per CDR3 protein. The data hold 190,000 or so distinct CDR3 sequences, with about 20% observed a single time. Sequenced: PBMCs or a T cell subset sorted from them (not recorded which). These receptor sequences come from an adult woman who had mild COVID-19 (a few samples of this study predate the infection). Cell type and time point are not known.

This clonotype was detected a few times. This rearrangement joins TRBV15 to TRBJ2-7, with D perhaps given as TRBD1 or TRBD2 (5 bases each). The CDR3 contains 12 residues. The V gene lost 5 bases and the J gene lost 6 bases, with 11 bases spanning the gap. Germline CDR1 LNHNV, CDR2 YYDKDF (reference sequence). The chain's CDR3 is CATSVTGTEQYF. CDR3 DNA sequence: TGTGCCACCAGCGTAACGGGGACCGAGCAGTACTTC.

The chain joins TRBV9 to TRBJ1-2, with 7 bases that match TRBD1. Per germline, CDR1 SGDLS and CDR2 YYNGEE. The CDR3 is 16 amino acids. Trimming cost V 4 bases and J 1 base; bases outside gene matches: 10. The chain's CDR3 is CASSLHPDRLNYGYTF. For the CDR3, the DNA is TGTGCCAGCAGCCTCCATCCGGACAGGCTTAACTATGGCTACACCTTC.

DNA of the CDR3: TGTGCCACCAGCAGAGCGCGCCCGGGACAGGGGATGAACACTGAAGCTTTCTTT. It is translated as CATSRARPGQGMNTEAFF. The chain uses TRBV15 and TRBJ1-1; TRBD1 agrees at 10 bases. Trimming took 1 base from V and 0 from J; bases not matched to a gene: 8. Per germline, CDR1 LNHNV and CDR2 YYDKDF (reference sequence). The CDR3 contains 18 residues.

This clonotype was counted a few times. V and J are TRBV6-5 and TRBJ2-5, with D possibly being TRBD2 (5 bases). The germline V gene encodes CDR1 MNHEY and CDR2 SVGAGI. The length of the CDR3 is 13 residues. V dropped 3 bases and J dropped 3 bases, with 8 bases sitting between them. The CDR3 bases are TGTGCCAGCAGTTATGACGGGGAAGAGACCCAGTACTTC. Amino acid sequence: CASSYDGEETQYF.

The chain is built from TRBV12-3 or TRBV12-4 and TRBJ1-2, with TRBD1 matching over 8 bases. V dropped 1 base and J dropped 3; count of bases not matched to a gene: 1. CDR3 size: 14 residues. The CDR3: CASSLGRGHYGYTF. DNA of the CDR3: TGTGCCAGCAGTTTAGGCAGGGGGCACTATGGCTACACCTTC.

This clonotype has more than one count but fewer than ten. The J gene is TRBJ2-3, the V gene TRBV6-6; D is possibly TRBD1 (6 bases). Trimming shortened V by 2 bases and J by 4 bases, and 10 bases separated the two germline ends. The CDR3 covers 14 residues. Germline V gene data show CDR1 as MNHNY and CDR2 as SVGAGI (reference sequence). The DNA for the CDR3 is TGTGCCAGCAGTTACACCGGGACATCAGATACGCAGTATTTT. Protein: CASSYTGTSDTQYF.

This clonotype has only a few counts. The chain employs TRBV5-1 and TRBJ1-1; D is perhaps TRBD1 (6 bases). Germline V gene lookup returns CDR1 SGHRS and CDR2 YFSETQ. The V end was cut by 4 bases, the J end by 4 bases, with 20 bases between. The CDR3 is made up of 16 amino acids. CDR3 residues: CASSPGTTGGGTEAFF. The CDR3 region has the DNA TGCGCCAGCAGCCCCGGGACAACAGGAGGTGGCACTGAAGCTTTCTTT.

This CDR3 is CASSFRTDGPSTNEKLFF. The CDR3 bases are TGTGCCTCCAGTTTTAGGACAGATGGACCGTCAACTAATGAAAAACTGTTTTTT. The chain is built from TRBV12-3 or TRBV12-4 and TRBJ1-4; D might be TRBD1 (6 bases). CDR3 size: 18 residues. The V gene lost 11 bases and the J gene lost 0 bases, with 25 bases spanning the gap.

CDR3 sequence: CSVEVGDTRAGELFF. In nucleotides, the CDR3 is TGCAGCGTTGAAGTCGGCGATACAAGGGCCGGGGAGCTGTTTTTT. V gene TRBV29-1 combines with J gene TRBJ2-2; no clear D. Germline V gene data show CDR1 as SQVTM and CDR2 as ANQGSEA. The CDR3 spans 15 residues. V was cut by 1 base and J by 6 bases, with 15 bases left in between.

The chain carries TRBV6-5 and TRBJ2-1, with 15 bases lining up with TRBD2. This CDR3 is 19 amino acids long. Germline V gene data show CDR1 as MNHEY and CDR2 as SVGAGI. Unmatched junction bases numbered 11, after V lost 0 bases and J lost 8 bases. The CDR3 protein is CASSYSGLAGGRLGDEQFF. CDR3 nucleotides: TGTGCCAGCAGTTACTCTGGACTAGCGGGGGGGAGGTTAGGCGATGAGCAGTTCTTC.

This clonotype was counted only a few times. In DNA, the CDR3 is TGTGCCAGCAGCTTATTCCAGACAGATACGCAGTATTTT. Translation gives CASSLFQTDTQYF. V gene TRBV7-6 combines with J gene TRBJ2-3; no definite D call. There are 13 residues in the CDR3. Per germline, CDR1 SGHVS and CDR2 FNYEAQ. V lost 2 bases and J 3 bases, leaving 6 bases between the germline ends.

The table lists this clonotype with a few counts. The chain links TRBV4-2 to TRBJ2-7; TRBD2 might be the D (6 bases). V was pared by 1 base and J by 3 bases, with 10 bases between. The CDR3 contains 14 residues. The germline CDR1 and CDR2 sequences are LGHNA and YNFKEQ. CDR3 protein: CASSQGNSGYEQYF. The CDR3 DNA reads as TGTGCCAGCAGCCAAGGTAATAGCGGCTACGAGCAGTACTTC.

This clonotype was detected a few times. The rearrangement uses TRBV29-1 and TRBJ2-1, with 8 bases fitting TRBD2. Per the germline V gene, CDR1 is SQVTM and CDR2 is ANQGSEA. This CDR3 has 12 residues. With 3 bases clipped from V and 8 bases from J, the junction kept 3 bases outside the gene matches. CDR3 sequence (DNA): TGCAGCGTTGACGGACTAGCTTATGAGCAGTTCTTC. This translates into CSVDGLAYEQFF.

CDR3 sequence reads: CASSLSFGLELPSSAEQFF. The CDR3 DNA is TGTGCCAGCAGTTTGAGTTTCGGGCTGGAACTCCCGAGTTCTGCTGAGCAGTTCTTC. V gene TRBV12-3 or TRBV12-4 combines with J gene TRBJ2-1; D is unresolved. The CDR3 has 19 amino acids. The V gene lost 3 bases and the J gene lost 9 bases, with 30 bases spanning the gap.

This clonotype has more than one count but fewer than ten. V usage is TRBV5-1 and J usage is TRBJ2-3; the match to TRBD2 covers 11 bases. The V segment lost 4 bases and the J segment 2 bases; nucleotides outside the gene matches: 6. The CDR3 has 16 residues. The germline V gene encodes CDR1 SGHRS and CDR2 YFSETQ. DNA of the CDR3: TGCGCCAGCAGCCACAATAGCGGGGGGGCCACAGATACGCAGTATTTT. Its protein product is CASSHNSGGATDTQYF. Using reference TRBV5-1 and TRBJ2-3 for the parts outside the CDR3, the full variable domain is KAGVTQTPRYLIKTRGQQVTLSCSPISGHRSVSWYQQTPGQGLQFLFEYFSETQRNKGNFPGRFSGRQFSNSRSEMNVSTLELGDSALYLCASSHNSGGATDTQYFGPGTRLTVL.

This clonotype was detected only a few times. This chain links TRBV12-3 or TRBV12-4 with TRBJ2-1; 10 bases line up with TRBD1. The CDR3 consists of 14 residues. The junction had 5 bases not matched to a gene; V was cut back by 8 bases and J by 4 bases. CDR3 DNA sequence: TGTGCCAGCGGCCGGGACAGGGGTTACAATGAGCAGTTCTTC. It specifies CASGRDRGYNEQFF.

This clonotype was detected only a few times. This chain connects TRBV24-1 to TRBJ2-2, with D tentatively TRBD1 (5 bases). This CDR3 is built from 13 residues. Per the germline V gene, CDR1 is KGHDR and CDR2 is SFDVKD. Trimming left V 5 bases short and J 3 bases short, with 6 bases between. DNA for the CDR3: TGTGCCACCAGTGGCAGGGACACCGGGGAGCTGTTTTTT. Translated: CATSGRDTGELFF.

This clonotype was seen a handful of times. The V call is TRBV4-2, the J call TRBJ2-1, with TRBD2 identical over 7 bases. V dropped 1 base and J dropped 8; count of bases not matched to a gene: 5. The V gene's germline CDR1 is LGHNA and CDR2 YNFKEQ. This CDR3 is built from 14 residues. Here the CDR3 reads CASSQGYSGDEQFF. CDR3 coding DNA: TGTGCCAGCAGCCAAGGATACAGCGGGGATGAGCAGTTCTTC.

This clonotype was seen a few times. The V call is TRBV7-8, the J call TRBJ1-4; 8 nucleotides agree with TRBD1. Germline CDR1 and CDR2: SGHVS and FQNEAQ. J was trimmed by 7 bases and V by 7 bases; bases with no gene match: 11. The CDR3 has 15 residues. The CDR3 region has the DNA TGTGCCAGCACATTCCAGGGGGCGGCGGGTGAAAAACTGTTTTTT. Translating it yields CASTFQGAAGEKLFF.

This clonotype showed up just a few times. This chain connects TRBV4-1 to TRBJ1-1; the match to TRBD1 covers 9 bases. CDR1 MGHRA and CDR2 YSYEKL come from the germline V gene. The junction had 11 bases not matched to a gene; V was cut back by 4 bases and J by 5 bases. This CDR3 has 16 residues. The CDR3 nucleotides read TGCGCCAGCAGCCGAGAACCAGGGACAGGGCGGACTGAAGCTTTCTTT. Amino acid sequence: CASSREPGTGRTEAFF.

V gene TRBV7-3 combines with J gene TRBJ1-1, with 9 nucleotides matching TRBD1. Trimming at V came to 5 bases and at J to 6 bases, leaving 7 bases not matched to a gene. The germline CDR1 and CDR2 sequences are SGHTA and FQGTGA. The CDR3 totals 14 residues. The CDR3 spells CASSIQGADAEAFF. The DNA of the CDR3 is TGTGCCAGCAGCATACAGGGGGCGGATGCTGAAGCTTTCTTT.